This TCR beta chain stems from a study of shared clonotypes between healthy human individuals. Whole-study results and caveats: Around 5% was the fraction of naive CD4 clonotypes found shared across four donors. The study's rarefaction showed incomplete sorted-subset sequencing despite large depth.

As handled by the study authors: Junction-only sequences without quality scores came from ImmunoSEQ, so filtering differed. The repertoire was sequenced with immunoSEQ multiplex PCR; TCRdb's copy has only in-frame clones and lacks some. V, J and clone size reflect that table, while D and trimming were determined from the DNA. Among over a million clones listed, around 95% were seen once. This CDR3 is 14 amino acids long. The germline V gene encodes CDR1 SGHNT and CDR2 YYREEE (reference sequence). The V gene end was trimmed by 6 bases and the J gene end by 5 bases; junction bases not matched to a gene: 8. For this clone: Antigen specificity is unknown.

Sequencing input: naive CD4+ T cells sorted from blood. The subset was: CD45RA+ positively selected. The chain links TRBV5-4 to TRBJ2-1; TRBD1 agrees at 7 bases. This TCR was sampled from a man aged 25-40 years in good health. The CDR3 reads CASTDRVRDNEQFF. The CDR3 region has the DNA TGTGCCAGCACAGACAGGGTACGGGACAATGAGCAGTTCTTC.